This TCR beta chain was found in a study of cytomegalovirus exposure and HLA in healthy donors. Whole-study context: In terms of ancestry, the Caucasian-associated cluster contained around four fifths of the roughly 400 genotyped donors.

Among the donors, all were healthy bone marrow donors. Primers: 60 Vbeta forward and 13 Jbeta reverse. Assay: immunoSEQ multiplex PCR; the TCRdb copy retains only in-frame clones and omits some. The repertoire consists of about 120,000 clones, with roughly 68% occurring once and the leading ten covering about 0.92%. Between the trimmed V and J ends, which lost 6 bases and 9 bases, there was a span of 17 bases. The CDR3 loop spans 13 amino acids. Per the germline V gene, CDR1 is MNHNY and CDR2 is SVGAGI (reference sequence). This receptor was obtained from a woman younger than 45 in good health and CMV-seronegative. The chain has TRBV6-6 and TRBJ2-5; D may be TRBD2 (6 bases). Sequences were obtained from PBMCs. CDR3 DNA sequence: TGTGCCAGCAGACTCCGGGACTCCCAATCCCAGTACTTC. Translating gives CASRLRDSQSQYF.